Reported below is one TCR beta chain. Antigen: not known. The source of the sample is a study of T cell responses to AZD1222 COVID-19 vaccine. Study-wide results and caveats: Seropositive AZD1222 recipients at baseline numbered only five or six. In a largely white British group with more females than males, clonal diversity was possibly underestimated. Targeting of unmutated variant regions was reportedly seen in nearly half of spike-specific TCRs.

Only in-frame clones appear in the TCRdb table, and some are missing; sequencing was by immunoSEQ multiplex PCR. The sample yields about 120,000 clones, approximately 85% seen once. Looked up from germline, CDR1 is SGHVS and CDR2 is FQNEAQ. With 4 bases removed from V and 1 base from J, the gap between germline ends came to 11 bases. The CDR3 has 14 amino acids. The chain couples TRBV7-8 to TRBJ2-7; D ambiguous. This sequence originates from an adult in good health. This specimen was peripheral blood, taken on day 0 of MenACWY control vaccination. The CDR3 DNA is TGTGCCAGCAGCTCCGGACGGCCTTCCTACGAGCAGTACTTC. Amino acid sequence: CASSSGRPSYEQYF.